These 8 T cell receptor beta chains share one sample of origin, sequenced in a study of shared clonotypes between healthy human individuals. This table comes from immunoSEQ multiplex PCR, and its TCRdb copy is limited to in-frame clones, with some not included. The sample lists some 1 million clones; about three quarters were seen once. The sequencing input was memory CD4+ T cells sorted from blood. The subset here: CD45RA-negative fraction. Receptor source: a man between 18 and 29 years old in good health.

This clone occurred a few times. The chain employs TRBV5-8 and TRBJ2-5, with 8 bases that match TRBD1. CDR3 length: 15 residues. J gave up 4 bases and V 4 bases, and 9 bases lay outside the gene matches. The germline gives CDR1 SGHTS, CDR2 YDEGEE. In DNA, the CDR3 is TGTGCCAGCAGCAACCGACAGGGGTTCAGAGAGACCCAGTACTTC. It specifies CASSNRQGFRETQYF.

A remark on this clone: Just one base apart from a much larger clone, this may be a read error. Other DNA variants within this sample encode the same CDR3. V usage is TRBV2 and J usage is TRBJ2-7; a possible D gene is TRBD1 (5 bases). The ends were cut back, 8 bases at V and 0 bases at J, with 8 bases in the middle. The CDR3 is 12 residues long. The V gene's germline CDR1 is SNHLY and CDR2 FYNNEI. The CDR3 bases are TGTGCCAGCCGACAGAGCTCCTACGAGCAGTACTTC. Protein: CASRQSSYEQYF.

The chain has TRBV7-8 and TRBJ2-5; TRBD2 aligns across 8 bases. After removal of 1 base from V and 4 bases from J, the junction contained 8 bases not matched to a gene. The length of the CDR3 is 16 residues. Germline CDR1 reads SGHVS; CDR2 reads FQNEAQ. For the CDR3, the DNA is TGTGCCAGCAGCTTAGGGAGTAGCGGGACGGGAGAGACCCAGTACTTC. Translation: CASSLGSSGTGETQYF.

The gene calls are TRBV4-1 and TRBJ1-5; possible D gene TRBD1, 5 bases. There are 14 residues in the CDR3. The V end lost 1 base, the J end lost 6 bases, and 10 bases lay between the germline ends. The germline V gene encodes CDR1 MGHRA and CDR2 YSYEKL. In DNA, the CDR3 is TGCGCCAGCAGCCAAGTGGCAGGGACTCAGCCCCAGCATTTT. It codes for CASSQVAGTQPQHF.

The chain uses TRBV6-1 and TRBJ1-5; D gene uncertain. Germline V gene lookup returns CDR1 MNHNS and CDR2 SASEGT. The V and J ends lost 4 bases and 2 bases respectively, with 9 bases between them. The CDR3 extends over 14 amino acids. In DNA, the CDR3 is TGTGCCAGCAGTGGCGTAGGCGGCAATCAGCCCCAGCATTTT. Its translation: CASSGVGGNQPQHF.

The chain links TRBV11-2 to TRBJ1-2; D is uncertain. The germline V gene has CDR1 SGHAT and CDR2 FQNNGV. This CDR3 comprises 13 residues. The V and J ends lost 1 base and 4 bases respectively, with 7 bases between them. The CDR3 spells CASSLGEVYGYTF. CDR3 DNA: TGTGCCAGCAGCTTAGGGGAGGTCTATGGCTACACCTTC.

The CDR3 nucleotides read TGTGCCAGCAGGACTACAGGGTGGTCCTACAATGAGCAGTTCTTC. It yields the protein CASRTTGWSYNEQFF. The V gene is TRBV6-5, the J gene TRBJ2-1; perhaps TRBD1 as D (6 bases). Trimming shortened V by 6 bases and J by 1 base, and 13 bases separated the two germline ends. CDR1 MNHEY and CDR2 SVGAGI come from the germline V gene. This CDR3 region has 15 residues.

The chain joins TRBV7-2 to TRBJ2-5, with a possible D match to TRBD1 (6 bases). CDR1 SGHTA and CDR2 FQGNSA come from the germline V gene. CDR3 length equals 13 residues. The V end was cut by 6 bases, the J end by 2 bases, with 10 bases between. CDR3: CASSIGGQETQYF. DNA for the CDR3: TGTGCCAGCAGTATAGGGGGTCAAGAGACCCAGTACTTC. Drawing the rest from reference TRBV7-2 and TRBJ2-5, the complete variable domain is GAGVSQSPSNKVTEKGKDVELRCDPISGHTALYWYRQSLGQGLEFLIYFQGNSAPDKSGLPSDRFSAERTGGSVSTLTIQRTQQEDSAVYLCASSIGGQETQYFGPGTRLLVL.